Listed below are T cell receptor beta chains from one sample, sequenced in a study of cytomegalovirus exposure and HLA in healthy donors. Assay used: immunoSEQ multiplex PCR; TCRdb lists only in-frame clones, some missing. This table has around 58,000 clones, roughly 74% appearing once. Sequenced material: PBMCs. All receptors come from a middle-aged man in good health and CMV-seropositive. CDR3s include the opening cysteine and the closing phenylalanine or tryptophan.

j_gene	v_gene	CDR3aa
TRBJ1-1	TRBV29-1	CSVGDRSSTEAFF
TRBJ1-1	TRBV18	CASSTVGDTEAFF
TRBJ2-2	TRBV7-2	CASSLSFSGHTGELFF
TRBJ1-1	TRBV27	CASSGAYTEAFF
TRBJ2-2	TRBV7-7	CASREGPNTGELFF
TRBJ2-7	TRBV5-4	CASSSSGESSSYEQYF
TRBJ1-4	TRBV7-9	CASSSRGVATNEKLFF
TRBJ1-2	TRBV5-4	CASRPQVDSYGYTF
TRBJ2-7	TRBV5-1	CASSFGGREIYEQYF
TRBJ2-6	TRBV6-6	CASRINSGANVLTF
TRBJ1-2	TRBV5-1	CASGQGTGGYTF
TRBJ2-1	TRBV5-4	CASSLGLAGGVSNEQFF
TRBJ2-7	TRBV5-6	CASSLAPELYEQYF
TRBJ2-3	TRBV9	CASSVLAGGRGGTDTQYF
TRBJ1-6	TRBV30	CAWRSDRDSPLHF
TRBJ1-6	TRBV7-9	CASSPRTGSSYNSPLHF
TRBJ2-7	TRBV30	CAQYLKAGLSYEQYF
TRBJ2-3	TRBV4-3	CASSQDQSDTQYF
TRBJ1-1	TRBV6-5	CASSYEANTEAFF
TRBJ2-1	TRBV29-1	CSLRDYDNEQFF
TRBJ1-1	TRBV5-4	CASSVPTGNTEAFF
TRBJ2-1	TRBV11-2	CASSLGGRRGEQFF
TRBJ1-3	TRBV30	CAWRRQGLNSLSGNTIYF